A selection of T cell receptor beta chains follows, all from one sample in a study of blood T cell repertoires in COVID-19. The data were produced by immunoSEQ multiplex PCR, yet TCRdb's version contains in-frame clones alone and is incomplete. The sample lists approximately 300,000 clones, more than 70% seen once, with around 11% in the top ten. The sample was peripheral blood. Every receptor here comes from a woman aged 25 to 39 with COVID-19, enrolled during active disease. CDR3s include the opening cysteine and the closing phenylalanine or tryptophan. The order of the fields is CDR3 protein, CDR3 DNA, D gene, V gene, clone size, J gene. A D gene is named only where the DNA matches it firmly. Clone size appears in some rows only: once, few, many, or a class for an expanded clone.

CDR3 protein: CASSIAGVGNQPQHF
CDR3 DNA: TGTGCCAGTAGTATCGCAGGGGTAGGCAATCAGCCCCAGCATTTT
D gene: NA
V gene: TRBV19
clone size: NA
J gene: TRBJ1-5

CDR3 protein: CASSPYRGRKTYEQYF
CDR3 DNA: TGTGCCAGCAGCCCCTACAGGGGGCGGAAAACCTACGAGCAGTACTTC
D gene: TRBD1
V gene: TRBV3-1/TRBV3-2
clone size: NA
J gene: TRBJ2-7

CDR3 protein: CAWTQGVGEQYF
CDR3 DNA: TGTGCCTGGACGCAGGGGGTTGGGGAGCAGTACTTC
D gene: TRBD1
V gene: TRBV30
clone size: NA
J gene: TRBJ2-7

CDR3 protein: CASGLVIDGTVETDTQYF
CDR3 DNA: TGTGCTAGTGGTTTGGTCATTGACGGGACAGTCGAGACAGATACGCAGTATTTT
D gene: TRBD1
V gene: TRBV12-5
clone size: NA
J gene: TRBJ2-3

CDR3 protein: CSVDALRDKSTDTQYF
CDR3 DNA: TGCAGCGTTGACGCTCTACGGGACAAATCCACAGATACGCAGTATTTT
D gene: NA
V gene: TRBV29-1
clone size: NA
J gene: TRBJ2-3

CDR3 protein: CASSIGDSSYNSPLHF
CDR3 DNA: TGTGCCAGCAGCATAGGGGACAGCTCCTATAATTCACCCCTCCACTTT
D gene: TRBD1
V gene: TRBV5-5
clone size: NA
J gene: TRBJ1-6

CDR3 protein: CASSGTDFGEQFF
CDR3 DNA: TGTGCCAGCAGCGGGACTGACTTCGGTGAGCAGTTCTTC
D gene: NA
V gene: TRBV6-1
clone size: NA
J gene: TRBJ2-1

CDR3 protein: CASSLLDFSGANVLTF
CDR3 DNA: TGTGCCAGCAGTTTACTGGACTTCTCTGGGGCCAACGTCCTGACTTTC
D gene: NA
V gene: TRBV28
clone size: NA
J gene: TRBJ2-6

CDR3 protein: CASARGQETQYF
CDR3 DNA: TGTGCCAGTGCTCGGGGTCAAGAGACCCAGTACTTC
D gene: NA
V gene: TRBV7-9
clone size: NA
J gene: TRBJ2-5

CDR3 protein: CASSSVLAPDTQYF
CDR3 DNA: TGTGCCAGCAGTTCGGTACTAGCTCCAGATACGCAGTATTTT
D gene: NA
V gene: TRBV6-5
clone size: NA
J gene: TRBJ2-3

CDR3 protein: CAWSTGTIYEQYF
CDR3 DNA: TGTGCCTGGTCGACCGGGACTATCTACGAGCAGTACTTC
D gene: TRBD2
V gene: TRBV30
clone size: NA
J gene: TRBJ2-7

CDR3 protein: CATSREYGYGNQPQHF
CDR3 DNA: TGTGCCACCAGCAGAGAGTACGGGTACGGCAATCAGCCCCAGCATTTT
D gene: NA
V gene: TRBV15
clone size: NA
J gene: TRBJ1-5

CDR3 protein: CASSYRQGTQPQHF
CDR3 DNA: TGTGCCAGCAGTTACCGGCAGGGGACTCAGCCCCAGCATTTT
D gene: NA
V gene: TRBV6-2/TRBV6-3
clone size: few
J gene: TRBJ1-5

CDR3 protein: CASLRTGFTEAFF
CDR3 DNA: TGTGCCAGCCTTCGAACGGGATTCACTGAAGCTTTCTTT
D gene: NA
V gene: TRBV28
clone size: NA
J gene: TRBJ1-1